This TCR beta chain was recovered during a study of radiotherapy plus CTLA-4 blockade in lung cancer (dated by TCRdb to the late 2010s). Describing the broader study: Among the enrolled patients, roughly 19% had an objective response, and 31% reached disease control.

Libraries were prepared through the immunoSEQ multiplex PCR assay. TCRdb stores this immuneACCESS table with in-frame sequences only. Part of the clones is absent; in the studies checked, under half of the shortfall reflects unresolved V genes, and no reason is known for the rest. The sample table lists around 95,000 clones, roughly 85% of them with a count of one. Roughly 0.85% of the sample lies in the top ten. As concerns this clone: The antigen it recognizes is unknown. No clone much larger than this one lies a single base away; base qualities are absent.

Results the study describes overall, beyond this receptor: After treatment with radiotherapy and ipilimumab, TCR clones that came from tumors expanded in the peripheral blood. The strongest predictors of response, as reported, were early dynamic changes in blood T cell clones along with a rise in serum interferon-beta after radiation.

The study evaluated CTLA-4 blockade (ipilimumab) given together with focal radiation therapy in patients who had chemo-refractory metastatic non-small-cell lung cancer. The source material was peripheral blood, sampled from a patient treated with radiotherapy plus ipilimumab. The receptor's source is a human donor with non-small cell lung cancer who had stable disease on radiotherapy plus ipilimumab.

The base sequence is TGTGCCAGCAGCTTAGGAGTTAGCGGGGGGCGAGTAGCCAAAAACATTCAGTACTTC. It specifies CASSLGVSGGRVAKNIQYF. This chain joins TRBV7-8 to TRBJ2-4, with 10 junctional bases fitting TRBD2. Taken from the germline V gene, the CDR1 and CDR2 loops are SGHVS and FQNEAQ. Trimmed from V: 1 base; trimmed from J: 0 bases; junction bases lacking a gene match: 9. The CDR3 contains 19 residues, cysteine and phenylalanine counted. Of the read, only the CDR3 DNA is kept; its 57 bases are in frame from base 1.